A selection of T cell receptor beta chains follows, all from one sample in a study of CD8 T cells in ankylosing spondylitis. Each CDR3 protein is one row after TCRdb ran MiXCR on the 5' RACE reads. Altogether 100,000 to 150,000 distinct CDR3 sequences are present, approximately 9.9% being singletons, with the ten largest covering more than 3%. Sequenced input: blood, either unsorted or a sorted T cell fraction (not recorded which). Every receptor here comes from a male donor with ankylosing spondylitis or in good health (not recorded which). Each CDR3 is given with its conserved first and last residue. The D gene is left open where the match is weak. Only some rows state a clone size, as once, few, many or a class for expanded clones.

CASSAVSLAVRNEQFF,TGTGCCAGCAGCGCAGTTTCGTTAGCGGTCCGCAATGAGCAGTTCTTC,16,NA,NA,TRBV7-9,TRBJ2-1
CSVDPTGETQYF,TGCAGCGTTGATCCCACCGGAGAGACCCAGTACTTC,12,NA,few,TRBV29-1,TRBJ2-5
CASATRGNEKLFF,TGTGCCAGCGCCACTAGAGGGAATGAAAAACTGTTTTTT,13,NA,many,TRBV14,TRBJ1-4
CASRTTTGEVFF,TGTGCCAGCAGAACCACGACAGGGGAGGTTTTCTTT,12,TRBD1,many,TRBV12-3/TRBV12-4,TRBJ1-1
CASSLDMNTGELFF,TGTGCCAGCAGCTTGGACATGAACACCGGGGAGCTGTTTTTT,14,NA,many,TRBV5-1,TRBJ2-2
CASSLSGGSTDTQYF,TGTGCCAGCAGCTTAAGTGGGGGGAGCACAGATACGCAGTATTTT,15,NA,NA,TRBV7-9,TRBJ2-3
CSVAVAASFPSYEQYF,TGCAGCGTTGCCGTTGCGGCGAGTTTCCCCTCCTACGAGCAGTACTTC,16,NA,few,TRBV29-1,TRBJ2-7
CSAQPRARYEQFF,TGCAGTGCCCAGCCCCGGGCGAGGTATGAGCAGTTCTTC,13,NA,few,TRBV20-1,TRBJ2-1
CASSPTTGANEQFF,TGTGCCAGCTCACCAACGACAGGGGCGAATGAGCAGTTCTTC,14,TRBD1,many,TRBV18,TRBJ2-1
CASSSLQGARSNQPQHF,TGTGCCAGCAGCTCCCTACAGGGGGCGCGGAGCAATCAGCCCCAGCATTTT,17,TRBD1,many,TRBV6-1,TRBJ1-5
CASSLRLFDRGPNGTQYF,TGCGCCAGCAGCTTGCGTCTTTTTGACAGGGGCCCAAACGGGACCCAGTACTTC,18,TRBD1,NA,TRBV5-1,TRBJ2-5
CASRQDRGRTGELFF,TGTGCCAGCAGACAAGACAGGGGGCGCACCGGGGAGCTGTTTTTT,15,TRBD1,NA,TRBV7-2,TRBJ2-2
CASSLALAVESTDTQYF,TGTGCCAGCAGTTTAGCGTTGGCGGTGGAGAGCACAGATACGCAGTATTTT,17,NA,NA,TRBV12-3/TRBV12-4,TRBJ2-3
CASSLDYTGELFF,TGCGCCAGCAGCTTAGACTACACCGGGGAGCTGTTTTTT,13,NA,many,TRBV5-1,TRBJ2-2
CASSRTGGIMNTEAFF,TGCGCCAGCAGCCGGACAGGGGGTATCATGAACACTGAAGCTTTCTTT,16,TRBD1,many,TRBV4-1,TRBJ1-1
CASSYGLKDPDEQFF,TGTGCCAGCAGTTACGGCTTGAAAGATCCCGATGAGCAGTTCTTC,15,NA,many,TRBV6-2/TRBV6-3,TRBJ2-1
CASSLVGGRETQYF,TGTGCCAGCAGTTTGGTGGGGGGCAGGGAGACCCAGTACTTC,14,NA,NA,TRBV12-3/TRBV12-4,TRBJ2-5
CASSRASGREADTQYF,TGCGCCAGCAGCCGGGCAAGCGGGAGAGAGGCAGATACGCAGTATTTT,16,TRBD2,many,TRBV4-3,TRBJ2-3
CATAAGRLTYNEQFF,TGTGCCACCGCCGCCGGGAGGCTTACCTACAATGAGCAGTTCTTC,15,TRBD2,many,TRBV7-8,TRBJ2-1
CASSLAVLEQFF,TGTGCCAGCAGCTTAGCGGTCCTTGAGCAGTTCTTC,12,NA,NA,TRBV7-9,TRBJ2-1
CASSLAGGNTGELFF,TGTGCCAGCAGCTTAGCGGGAGGGAACACCGGGGAGCTGTTTTTT,15,TRBD2,many,TRBV5-1,TRBJ2-2
CSAPLAGAHYEQYF,TGCAGTGCACCCCTAGCGGGAGCTCACTACGAGCAGTACTTC,14,TRBD2,few,TRBV20-1,TRBJ2-7
CASSRSTVASGANVLTF,TGTGCCAGCAGTCGTTCCACAGTGGCCTCTGGGGCCAACGTCCTGACTTTC,17,NA,NA,TRBV6-2/TRBV6-3,TRBJ2-6
CSATRPGQGYEQYF,TGCAGTGCTACACGACCGGGACAGGGGTACGAGCAGTACTTC,14,TRBD1,few,TRBV20-1,TRBJ2-7
CAIGTNSGNTIYF,TGTGCCATCGGGACAAACTCTGGAAACACCATATATTTT,13,NA,many,TRBV10-3,TRBJ1-3
CASSAGQHTGELFF,TGTGCCAGCAGCGCTGGACAGCACACCGGGGAGCTGTTTTTT,14,NA,many,TRBV3-1,TRBJ2-2
CASSVGLDRDVFDQYF,TGTGCCAGCAGCGTAGGATTGGACAGGGATGTCTTCGACCAGTACTTC,16,TRBD1,NA,TRBV9,TRBJ2-7
CASRRRKSGYPETQYF,TGTGCCAGCAGACGACGTAAAAGCGGGTACCCAGAGACCCAGTACTTC,16,NA,NA,TRBV5-6,TRBJ2-5
CASSWMTVRETQYF,TGCGCCAGCAGCTGGATGACAGTTAGAGAGACCCAGTACTTC,14,NA,NA,TRBV5-1,TRBJ2-5
CASSPGTSGALQETQYF,TGTGCCAGCAGCCCCGGGACTAGCGGAGCCCTCCAAGAGACCCAGTACTTC,17,TRBD2,many,TRBV5-5,TRBJ2-5
CASSLAPSDNEQFF,TGTGCCAGCAGCTTAGCGCCTAGCGACAATGAGCAGTTCTTC,14,NA,many,TRBV7-8,TRBJ2-1
CASSQGVVGPTDTQYF,TGCGCCAGCAGCCAGGGGGTTGTGGGTCCGACAGATACGCAGTATTTT,16,NA,few,TRBV4-3,TRBJ2-3
CASSSTISYEQYF,TGTGCCAGCAGTTCGACTATCTCCTACGAGCAGTACTTC,13,NA,many,TRBV7-2,TRBJ2-7
CASSWGEGTGELFF,TGTGCCAGCAGTTGGGGGGAGGGAACCGGGGAGCTGTTTTTT,14,TRBD2,many,TRBV12-3/TRBV12-4,TRBJ2-2
CASSQDRYTDTQYF,TGTGCCAGCAGCCAGGACAGATACACAGATACGCAGTATTTT,14,NA,many,TRBV7-8,TRBJ2-3
CASSLQASGVTGELFF,TGTGCCAGCAGCTTACAGGCTAGCGGGGTCACCGGGGAGCTGTTTTTT,16,TRBD2,NA,TRBV7-2,TRBJ2-2
CASGYFRGKNTEAFF,TGTGCCAGCGGGTATTTTAGGGGCAAGAACACTGAAGCTTTCTTT,15,NA,many,TRBV7-8,TRBJ1-1